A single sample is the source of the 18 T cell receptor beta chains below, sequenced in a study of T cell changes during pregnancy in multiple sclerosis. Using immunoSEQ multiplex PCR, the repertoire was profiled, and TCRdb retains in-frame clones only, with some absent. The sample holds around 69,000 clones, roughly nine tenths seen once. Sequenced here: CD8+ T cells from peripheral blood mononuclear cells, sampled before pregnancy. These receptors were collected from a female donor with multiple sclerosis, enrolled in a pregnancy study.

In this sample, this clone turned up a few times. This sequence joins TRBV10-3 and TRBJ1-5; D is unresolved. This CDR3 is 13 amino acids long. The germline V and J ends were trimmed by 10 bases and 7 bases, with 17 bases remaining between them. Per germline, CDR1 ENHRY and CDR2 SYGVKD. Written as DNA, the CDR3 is TGTGCCACGCTCTCCCAGTCTGGCCAGCCCCAGCATTTT. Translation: CATLSQSGQPQHF.

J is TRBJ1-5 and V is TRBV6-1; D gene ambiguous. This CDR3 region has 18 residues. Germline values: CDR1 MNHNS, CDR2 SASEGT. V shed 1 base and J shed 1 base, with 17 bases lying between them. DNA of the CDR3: TGTGCCAGCAGTGAAGAACCGATACAACGGGTAAGCAATCAGCCCCAGCATTTT. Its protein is CASSEEPIQRVSNQPQHF.

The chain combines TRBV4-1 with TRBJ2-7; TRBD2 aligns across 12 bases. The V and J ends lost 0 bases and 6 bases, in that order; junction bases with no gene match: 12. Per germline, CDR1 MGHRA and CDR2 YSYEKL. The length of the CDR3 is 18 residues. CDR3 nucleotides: TGCGCCAGCAGCCAAGATACTAGCGGGGGGCCCCGGTGGAGCGAGCAGTACTTC. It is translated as CASSQDTSGGPRWSEQYF.

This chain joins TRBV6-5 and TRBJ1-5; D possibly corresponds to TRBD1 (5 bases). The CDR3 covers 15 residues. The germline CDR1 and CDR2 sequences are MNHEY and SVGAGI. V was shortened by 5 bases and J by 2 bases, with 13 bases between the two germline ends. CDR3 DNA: TGTGCCAGCAGTCCAGGGCCCTTGGGCAATCAGCCCCAGCATTTT. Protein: CASSPGPLGNQPQHF.

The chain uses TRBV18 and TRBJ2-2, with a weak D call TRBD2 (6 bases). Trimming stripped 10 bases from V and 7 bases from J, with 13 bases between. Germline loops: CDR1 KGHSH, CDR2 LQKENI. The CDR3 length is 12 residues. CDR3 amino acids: CATQTGDGELFF. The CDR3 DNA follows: TGTGCCACCCAAACGGGGGACGGGGAGCTGTTTTTT. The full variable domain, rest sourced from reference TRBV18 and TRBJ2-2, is NAGVMQNPRHLVRRRGQEARLRCSPMKGHSHVYWYRQLPEEGLKFMVYLQKENIIDESGMPKERFSAEFPKEGPSILRIQQVVRGDSAAYFCATQTGDGELFFGEGSRLTVL.

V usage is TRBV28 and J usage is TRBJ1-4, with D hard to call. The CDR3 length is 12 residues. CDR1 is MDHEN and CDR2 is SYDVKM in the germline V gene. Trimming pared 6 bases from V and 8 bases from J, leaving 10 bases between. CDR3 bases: TGTGCCAGCAGCCCAGGCCGGGAAAAACTGTTTTTT. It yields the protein CASSPGREKLFF.

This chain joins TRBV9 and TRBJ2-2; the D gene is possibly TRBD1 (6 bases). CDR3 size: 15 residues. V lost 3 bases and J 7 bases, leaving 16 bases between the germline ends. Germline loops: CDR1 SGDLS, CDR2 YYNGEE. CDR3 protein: CASSGKWGRIGELFF. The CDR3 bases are TGTGCCAGCAGCGGTAAATGGGGGCGGATCGGGGAGCTGTTTTTT.

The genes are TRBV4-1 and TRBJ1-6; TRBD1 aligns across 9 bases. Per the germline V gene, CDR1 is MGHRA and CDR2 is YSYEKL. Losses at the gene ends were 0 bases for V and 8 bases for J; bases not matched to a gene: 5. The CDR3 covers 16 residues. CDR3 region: CASSQDGGQGDSPLHF. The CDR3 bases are TGCGCCAGCAGCCAAGATGGGGGACAGGGCGATTCACCCCTCCACTTT.

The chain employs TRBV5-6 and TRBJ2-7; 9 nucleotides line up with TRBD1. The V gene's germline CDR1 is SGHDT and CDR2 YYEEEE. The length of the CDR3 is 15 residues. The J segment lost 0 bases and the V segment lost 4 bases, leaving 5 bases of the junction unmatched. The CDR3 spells CASSTRTGVSYEQYF. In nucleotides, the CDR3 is TGTGCCAGCAGCACCCGGACAGGGGTCTCCTACGAGCAGTACTTC. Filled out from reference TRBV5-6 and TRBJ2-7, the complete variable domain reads DAGVTQSPTHLIKTRGQQVTLRCSPKSGHDTVSWYQQALGQGPQFIFQYYEEEERQRGNFPDRFSGHQFPNYSSELNVNALLLGDSALYLCASSTRTGVSYEQYFGPGTRLTVT.

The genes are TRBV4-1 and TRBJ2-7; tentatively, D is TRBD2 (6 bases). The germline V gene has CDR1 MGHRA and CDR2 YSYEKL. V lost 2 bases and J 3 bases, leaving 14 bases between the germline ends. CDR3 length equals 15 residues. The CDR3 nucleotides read TGCGCCAGCAGCCAATCTGCGGGGCCCGACTACGAGCAGTACTTC. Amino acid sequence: CASSQSAGPDYEQYF.

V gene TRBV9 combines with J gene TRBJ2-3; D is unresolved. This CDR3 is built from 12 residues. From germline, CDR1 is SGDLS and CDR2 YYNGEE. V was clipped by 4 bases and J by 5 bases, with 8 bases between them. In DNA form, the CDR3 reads TGTGCCAGCAGCCAGAACAGAGATACGCAGTATTTT. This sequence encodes CASSQNRDTQYF.

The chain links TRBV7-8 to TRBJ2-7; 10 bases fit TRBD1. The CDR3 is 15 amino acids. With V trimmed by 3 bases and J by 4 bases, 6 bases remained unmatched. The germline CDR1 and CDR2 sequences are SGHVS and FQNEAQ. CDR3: CASSLADRGLYEQYF. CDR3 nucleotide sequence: TGTGCCAGCAGCTTGGCGGACAGGGGGTTGTACGAGCAGTACTTC.

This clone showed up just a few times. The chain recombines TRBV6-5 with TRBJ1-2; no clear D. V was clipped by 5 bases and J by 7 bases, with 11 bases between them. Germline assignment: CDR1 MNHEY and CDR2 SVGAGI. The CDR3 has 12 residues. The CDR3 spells CASSDTFGGYTF. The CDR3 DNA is TGTGCCAGCAGTGACACATTCGGTGGCTACACCTTC.

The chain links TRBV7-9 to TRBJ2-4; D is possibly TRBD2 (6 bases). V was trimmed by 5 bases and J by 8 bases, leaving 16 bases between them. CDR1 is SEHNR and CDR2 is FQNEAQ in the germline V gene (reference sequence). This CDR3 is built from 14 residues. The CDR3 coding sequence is TGTGCCAGCAGCCTTTCGACTAGACGCGACATTCAGTACTTC. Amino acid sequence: CASSLSTRRDIQYF. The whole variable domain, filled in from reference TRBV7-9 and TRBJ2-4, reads DTGVSQNPRHKITKRGQNVTFRCDPISEHNRLYWYRQTLGQGPEFLTYFQNEAQLEKSRLLSDRFSAERPKGSFSTLEIQRTEQGDSAMYLCASSLSTRRDIQYFGAGTRLSVL.

In nucleotides, the CDR3 is TGTGCCAGCAGTTTCTTCCCAGATACGCAGTATTTT. Its protein product is CASSFFPDTQYF. This chain uses TRBV28 with TRBJ2-3; no reliable D call. Trimming removed 3 bases at V and 4 bases at J, with 5 bases between. This CDR3 contains 12 residues. CDR1 and CDR2 (germline): MDHEN, SYDVKM.

CDR3 residues: CASSYVAGSYNEQFF. The CDR3 nucleotides are TGTGCCAGCAGTTACGTAGCGGGGTCTTACAATGAGCAGTTCTTC. The chain carries TRBV6-6 and TRBJ2-1, with 8 nucleotides matching TRBD2. Germline CDR1 reads MNHNY; CDR2 reads SVGAGI (reference sequence). This CDR3 contains 15 residues. V shed 2 bases and J 4 bases; nucleotides not matched to a gene: 4.

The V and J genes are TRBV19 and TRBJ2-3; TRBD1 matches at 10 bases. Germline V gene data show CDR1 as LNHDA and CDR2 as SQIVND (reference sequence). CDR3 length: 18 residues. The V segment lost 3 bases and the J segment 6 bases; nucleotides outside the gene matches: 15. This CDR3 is CASSMGIGTGATQDTQYF. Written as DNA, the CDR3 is TGTGCCAGTAGTATGGGGATCGGGACAGGGGCGACCCAGGATACGCAGTATTTT. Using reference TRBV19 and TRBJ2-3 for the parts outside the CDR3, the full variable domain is DGGITQSPKYLFRKEGQNVTLSCEQNLNHDAMYWYRQDPGQGLRLIYYSQIVNDFQKGDIAEGYSVSREKKESFPLTVTSAQKNPTAFYLCASSMGIGTGATQDTQYFGPGTRLTVL.

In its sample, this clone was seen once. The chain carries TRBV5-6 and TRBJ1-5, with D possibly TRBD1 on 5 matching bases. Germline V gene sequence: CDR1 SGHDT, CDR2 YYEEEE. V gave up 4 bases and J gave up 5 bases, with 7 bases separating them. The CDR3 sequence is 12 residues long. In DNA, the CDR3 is TGTGCCAGCAGCCTAGGGGATCAGCCCCAGCATTTT. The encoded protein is CASSLGDQPQHF.